This T cell receptor (beta chain) was sequenced for a study of shared clonotypes between healthy human individuals. V was trimmed by 4 bases and J by 3 bases, leaving 13 bases between them. This CDR3 region has 14 residues. From germline, CDR1 is SGHNT and CDR2 YYREEE (reference sequence). This clone has more than one count but fewer than ten. Some clones are missing from TCRdb's copy, which holds only in-frame ones; the method was immunoSEQ multiplex PCR. The table shows 1,500,000 or so clones, with 95% to 97% occurring only once. The rearrangement joins TRBV5-4 to TRBJ1-2; D possibly corresponds to TRBD1 (6 bases). This sequence was found in a man aged 25-45 years in good health. The source material was naive CD4+ T cells sorted from blood. Subset defined: CD45RA+ positively selected. CDR3 in amino acids: CASSGRGGDYGYTF. For the CDR3, the DNA is TGTGCCAGCAGCGGTCGGGGGGGCGACTATGGCTACACCTTC.